Presented here are 4 T cell receptor beta chains from one specimen sequenced in a study of cytomegalovirus exposure and HLA in healthy donors. Clones were read by immunoSEQ multiplex PCR, and TCRdb kept only the in-frame ones, dropping some. The sample lists tens of thousands of clones; roughly 80% were seen once. Sample: PBMCs. These receptors were taken from a young man in good health and CMV-seronegative.

This sequence joins TRBV6-5 and TRBJ1-3; D is uncertain. Trimming shortened V by 7 bases and J by 2 bases, and 3 bases separated the two germline ends. The CDR3 has 11 residues. The germline V gene has CDR1 MNHEY and CDR2 SVGAGI. The CDR3 here is CASTTGNTIYF. DNA of the CDR3: TGTGCCAGCACCACTGGAAACACCATATATTTT.

The chain links TRBV5-5 to TRBJ1-1, with D possibly matching TRBD1 (6 bases). Germline CDR1 and CDR2: SGHKS and YYEKEE (reference sequence). Trimming took off 5 bases at V and 1 base at J, with 9 bases between the two ends. The CDR3 is made up of 13 amino acids. CDR3 residues: CASRRGQNTEAFF. The CDR3 DNA follows: TGTGCCAGCAGACGGGGACAGAACACTGAAGCTTTCTTT.

This clone appeared once. The chain couples TRBV11-3 to TRBJ1-2, with 9 bases matching TRBD1. The CDR3 is 12 residues long. Trimming removed 6 bases from V and 10 bases from J; junction bases left unmatched: 6. From germline, CDR1 is SGHNT and CDR2 YENEEA. The CDR3: CASSGQGFVYTF. CDR3 DNA: TGTGCCAGCAGTGGACAGGGGTTTGTCTACACCTTC.

This chain connects TRBV7-9 to TRBJ1-6, with a possible D match to TRBD1 (5 bases). CDR3 size: 15 residues. Trimming took off 1 base at V and 7 bases at J, with 11 bases between the two ends. Germline-derived CDR1 and CDR2 are SEHNR and FQNEAQ (reference sequence). CDR3: CASSLEQGRNSPLHF. In nucleotides, the CDR3 is TGTGCCAGCAGCTTAGAGCAGGGCCGGAATTCACCCCTCCACTTT.